These 17 T cell receptor beta chains were all obtained from the same sample, sequenced in a study of CD8+CD57+ T cells in acquired aplastic anemia. For CDR3 and TCR beta VDJ profiling, genomic DNA was the template used. Each CDR3 protein is one row after TCRdb ran MiXCR on the reads. This sample has roughly 63,000 distinct CDR3 sequences, with roughly half found just once. The source material was sorted CD4+, CD8+, or CD8+CD57+ T cells (not recorded which) from PBMCs. Receptor source: a human donor in good health, serving as a control.

This clonotype was seen ten or more times. The chain is built from TRBV7-9 and TRBJ2-1; no definite D call. CDR3 length equals 15 residues. V was shortened by 5 bases and J by 5 bases, with 16 bases between the two germline ends. From germline, CDR1 is SEHNR and CDR2 FQNEAQ (reference sequence). The CDR3 loop is CASSLSDGGNNEQFF. The CDR3 nucleotides are TGTGCCAGCAGCCTCTCTGATGGTGGAAACAATGAGCAGTTCTTC.

This sequence joins TRBV19 and TRBJ1-3; 7 bases fit TRBD1. V lost 3 bases to trimming and J lost 4 bases; unmatched junction nucleotides: 6. The CDR3 runs to 15 residues. Germline lookup yields CDR1 LNHDA and CDR2 SQIVND (reference sequence). The CDR3 spells CASSISSTGGNTIYF. Here the CDR3 DNA reads TGTGCCAGTAGTATTTCGTCGACAGGGGGAAACACCATATATTTT.

This clonotype occurred many times. V and J are TRBV7-9 and TRBJ2-1; 8 bases agree with TRBD2. In germline, CDR1 is SEHNR, CDR2 FQNEAQ (reference sequence). The CDR3 totals 15 residues. J gave up 3 bases and V 6 bases, and 7 bases lay outside the gene matches. The CDR3 nucleotides read TGTGCCAGCAGTCTCCCTAGCGGGTACTACAATGAGCAGTTCTTC. This sequence encodes CASSLPSGYYNEQFF.

J is TRBJ1-5 and V is TRBV6-1, with D hard to call. This CDR3 has 13 residues. V lost 7 bases and J 3 bases, leaving 10 bases between the germline ends. Germline V gene data show CDR1 as MNHNS and CDR2 as SASEGT. CDR3 coding DNA: TGTGCCAGCAAGGGCAGGCCCAATCAGCCCCAGCATTTT. Residues: CASKGRPNQPQHF.

This clonotype showed up many times. V and J are TRBV27 and TRBJ2-7; 7 positions agree with TRBD2. CDR3 size: 15 residues. Trimming removed 0 bases from V and 2 bases from J; junction bases left unmatched: 4. In germline, CDR1 is MNHEY, CDR2 SMNVEV (reference sequence). CDR3 loop: CASSLSGGGTYEQYF. In nucleotides, the CDR3 is TGTGCCAGCAGTTTATCGGGCGGGGGTACCTACGAGCAGTACTTC.

In its sample, this clonotype is medium-sized (0.01 to 0.1%). This chain's CDR3 is CATRDQSYEQYF. CDR3 DNA: TGTGCCACCAGAGACCAATCCTACGAGCAGTACTTC. V is TRBV24-1 and J is TRBJ2-7; the D is unclear. Trimming cost V 7 bases and J 1 base, with 7 bases left between them. The CDR3 has 12 amino acids. Germline V gene data show CDR1 as KGHDR and CDR2 as SFDVKD.

The rearrangement uses TRBV5-8 and TRBJ2-1; D is perhaps TRBD1 (5 bases). The V end was cut by 4 bases, the J end by 9 bases, with 14 bases between. This CDR3 contains 13 residues. Germline CDR1 reads SGHTS; CDR2 reads YDEGEE. The CDR3 here is CASSRDQGSEQFF. Here the CDR3 DNA reads TGTGCCAGCAGCCGAGACCAGGGAAGTGAGCAGTTCTTC.

Ten or more counts support this clonotype. The chain recombines TRBV5-6 with TRBJ2-1, with D perhaps TRBD2 (6 bases). Germline V gives CDR1 SGHDT, CDR2 YYEEEE. CDR3 length: 16 residues. V dropped 4 bases and J dropped 6 bases, with 20 bases sitting between them. The DNA of the CDR3 is TGTGCCAGCAGCGAGAGAGGAGGGCGCCCGGGCAATGAGCAGTTCTTC. It yields the protein CASSERGGRPGNEQFF.

This clonotype was recorded at least ten times. This rearrangement joins TRBV5-5 to TRBJ2-7; D is perhaps TRBD1 (6 bases). V was cut by 3 bases and J by 2 bases, with 15 bases left in between. CDR3 length: 15 amino acids. Per germline, CDR1 SGHKS and CDR2 YYEKEE (reference sequence). The chain's CDR3 is CASSSTVAGAYEQYF. The CDR3 bases are TGTGCCAGCAGCTCCACGGTGGCAGGGGCCTACGAGCAGTACTTC.

This clonotype was detected many times. This chain uses TRBV7-9 with TRBJ2-1, with D unresolved. The CDR3 length is 14 residues. Germline CDR1 SEHNR, CDR2 FQNEAQ (reference sequence). Trimming shortened V by 4 bases and J by 4 bases, and 11 bases separated the two germline ends. This CDR3 is CASSSLGVYNEQFF. Here the CDR3 DNA reads TGTGCCAGCAGCTCCCTCGGAGTATACAATGAGCAGTTCTTC.

The rearrangement joins TRBV24-1 to TRBJ1-5, with TRBD1 as a possible D gene (6 bases). CDR1 is KGHDR, CDR2 SFDVKD, per germline. The CDR3 is 14 amino acids. The germline V and J ends were trimmed by 3 bases and 8 bases, with 13 bases remaining between them. The DNA of the CDR3 is TGTGCCACCAGTGATCACGGACAGACCAAGCCCCAGCATTTT. It is translated as CATSDHGQTKPQHF.

Points on this clonotype: The junction shows a germline mismatch at one end, possibly a read error. The chain has TRBV12-3 or TRBV12-4 and TRBJ2-7; D gene uncertain. This CDR3 region has 15 residues. As DNA, the CDR3 is TGTGCCCGCAGTAGGCGAGACACCGAAGGATACGAGCAGTACTTC. It encodes CARSRRDTEGYEQYF.

This chain uses TRBV9 with TRBJ2-3; D remains unclear. V lost 3 bases, J lost 5 bases, and 7 bases lay in between. In germline, CDR1 is SGDLS, CDR2 YYNGEE. The CDR3 totals 12 residues. The CDR3 reads CASSAPRDTQYF. The CDR3 region has the DNA TGTGCCAGCAGCGCCCCTAGAGATACGCAGTATTTT.

This clonotype occurred many times. V is TRBV12-3 or TRBV12-4 and J is TRBJ2-1; TRBD2 matches 11 bases. CDR3 length: 15 residues. The junction had 11 bases not matched to a gene; V was cut back by 7 bases and J by 9 bases. The CDR3 here is CASTQPGLAVGEQFF. CDR3 bases: TGTGCCAGCACCCAACCGGGACTAGCGGTCGGTGAGCAGTTCTTC.

This clonotype was seen only a few times. J is TRBJ2-7 and V is TRBV2, with D perhaps matching TRBD2 (5 bases). Germline CDR1 SNHLY, CDR2 FYNNEI. This CDR3 contains 13 residues. V lost 6 bases, J lost 0 bases, and 9 bases lay in between. The CDR3 here is CASRPGSSYEQYF. For the CDR3, the DNA is TGTGCCAGCAGGCCGGGATCCTCCTACGAGCAGTACTTC.

The V and J genes are TRBV29-1 and TRBJ2-7; D unresolved. Trimming left V 3 bases short and J 1 base short, with 13 bases between. The germline CDR1 and CDR2 sequences are SQVTM and ANQGSEA. The CDR3 consists of 14 residues. CDR3 sequence reads: CSVDSSGGSYEQYV. The CDR3 nucleotides read TGCAGCGTTGATAGCTCCGGTGGGTCCTACGAGCAGTACGTC.

The CDR3 bases are TGCAGTGCTAGAGATGGCACAGCATCTATCTACGAGCAGTACTTC. It encodes CSARDGTASIYEQYF. This chain connects TRBV20-1 to TRBJ2-7; unclear D gene. The CDR3 spans 15 residues. V lost 0 bases to trimming and J lost 3 bases, with 15 bases between them. Germline CDR1 and CDR2: DFQATT and SNEGSKA (reference sequence).